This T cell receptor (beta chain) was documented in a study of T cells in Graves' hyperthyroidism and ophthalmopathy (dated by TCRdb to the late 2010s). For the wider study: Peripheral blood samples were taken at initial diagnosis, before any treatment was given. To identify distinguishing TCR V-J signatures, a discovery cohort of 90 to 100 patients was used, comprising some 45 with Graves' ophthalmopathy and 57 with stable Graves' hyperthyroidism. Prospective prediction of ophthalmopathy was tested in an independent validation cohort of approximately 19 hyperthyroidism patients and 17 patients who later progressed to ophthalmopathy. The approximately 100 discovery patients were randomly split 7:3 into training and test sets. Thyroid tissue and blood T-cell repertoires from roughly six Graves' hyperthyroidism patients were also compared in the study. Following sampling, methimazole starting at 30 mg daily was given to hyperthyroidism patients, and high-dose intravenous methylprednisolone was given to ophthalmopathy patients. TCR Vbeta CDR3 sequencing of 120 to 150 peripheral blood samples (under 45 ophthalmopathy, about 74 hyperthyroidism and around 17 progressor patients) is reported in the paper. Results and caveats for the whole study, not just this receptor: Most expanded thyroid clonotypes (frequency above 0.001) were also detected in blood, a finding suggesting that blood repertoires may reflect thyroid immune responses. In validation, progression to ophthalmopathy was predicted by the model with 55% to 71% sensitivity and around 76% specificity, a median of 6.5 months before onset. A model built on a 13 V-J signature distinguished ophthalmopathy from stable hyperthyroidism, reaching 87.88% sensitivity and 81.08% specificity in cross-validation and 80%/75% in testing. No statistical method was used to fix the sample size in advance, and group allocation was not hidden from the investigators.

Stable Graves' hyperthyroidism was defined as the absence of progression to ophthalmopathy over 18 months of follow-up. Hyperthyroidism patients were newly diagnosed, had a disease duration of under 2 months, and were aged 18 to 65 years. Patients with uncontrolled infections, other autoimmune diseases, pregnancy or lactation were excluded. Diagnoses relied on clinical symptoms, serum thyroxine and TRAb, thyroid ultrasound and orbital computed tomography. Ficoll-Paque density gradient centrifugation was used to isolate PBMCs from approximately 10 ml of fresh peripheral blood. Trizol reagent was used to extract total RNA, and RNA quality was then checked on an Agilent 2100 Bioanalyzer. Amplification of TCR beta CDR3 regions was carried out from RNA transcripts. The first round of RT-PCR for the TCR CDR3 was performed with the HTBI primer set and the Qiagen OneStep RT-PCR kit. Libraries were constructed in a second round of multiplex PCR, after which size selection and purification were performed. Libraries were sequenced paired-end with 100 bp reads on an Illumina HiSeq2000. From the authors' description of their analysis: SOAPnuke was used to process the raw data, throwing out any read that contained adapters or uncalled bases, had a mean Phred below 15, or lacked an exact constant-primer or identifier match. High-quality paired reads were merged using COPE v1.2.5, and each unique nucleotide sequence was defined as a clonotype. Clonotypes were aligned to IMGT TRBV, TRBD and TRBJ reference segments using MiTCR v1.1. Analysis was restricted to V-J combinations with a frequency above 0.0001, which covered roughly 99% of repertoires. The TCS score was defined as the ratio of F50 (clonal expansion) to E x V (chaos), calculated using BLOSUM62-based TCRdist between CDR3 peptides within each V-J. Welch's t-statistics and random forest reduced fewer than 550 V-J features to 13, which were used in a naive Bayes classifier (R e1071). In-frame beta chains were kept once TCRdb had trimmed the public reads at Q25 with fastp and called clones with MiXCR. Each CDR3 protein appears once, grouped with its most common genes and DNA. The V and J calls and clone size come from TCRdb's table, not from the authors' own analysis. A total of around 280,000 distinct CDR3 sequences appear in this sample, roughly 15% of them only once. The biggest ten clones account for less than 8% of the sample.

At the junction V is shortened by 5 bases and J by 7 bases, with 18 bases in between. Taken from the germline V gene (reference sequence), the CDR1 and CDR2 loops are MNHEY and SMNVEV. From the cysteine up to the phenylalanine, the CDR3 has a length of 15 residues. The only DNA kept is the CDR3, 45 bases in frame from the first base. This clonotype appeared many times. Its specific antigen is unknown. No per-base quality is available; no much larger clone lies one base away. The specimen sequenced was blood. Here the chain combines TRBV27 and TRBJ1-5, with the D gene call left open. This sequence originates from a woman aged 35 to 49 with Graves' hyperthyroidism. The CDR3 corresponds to CASSPSQVGRQPQHF. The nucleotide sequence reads TGTGCCAGCAGTCCTAGCCAGGTTGGAAGGCAGCCCCAGCATTTT.